This entry concerns a single T cell receptor beta chain. The antigen this receptor binds is unknown. Per-base quality was not reported, and no clone a single base away is much larger than it. These data come from a study (dated by TCRdb to the mid-2010s). About the full investigation: The study tested whether tumor-infiltrating Tregs in breast cancer are recruited from blood Tregs or converted in situ from other CD4+ T cell subsets.

The CDR3 holds 16 amino acids from the cysteine to the phenylalanine. Solely the CDR3 DNA is kept, with 48 bases framed from the first base. The germline V gene encodes CDR1 LGHDT and CDR2 YNNKEL (reference sequence). After removal of 4 bases from V and 5 bases from J, the junction retains 5 bases not matched to a gene. Full-length TCR variable regions were amplified by 5' RACE PCR using constant-region reverse primers, and then by semi-nested PCR using Nested Universal Primer A. The ReliaPrep RNA Cell Miniprep System was used to extract total RNA, which was then reverse transcribed into 5'RACE-ready cDNA with the SMARTer RACE 5'/3' Kit. Full-length TCR alpha and beta libraries were barcoded with multiplex adaptors and sequenced on an Illumina MiSeq. Turning to the authors' computational methods: For each of nine subset-tissue groups, sequencing data from the five patients were pooled, and the groups were then compared using unsupervised clustering of TCR gene usage. Repertoire similarity was calculated with the Morisita-Horn index, weighting shared sequences by their contribution to each repertoire. TCRdb applied fastp at Q25 and MiXCR to the public reads, then kept only in-frame beta chains. Identical CDR3 proteins give one entry, which carries the most common genes and DNA. The authors' filters were not applied to this entry. This sample gives about 41,000 distinct CDR3 sequences in total; about 29% of them show up just once. Around 4% of the sample rests with the top ten.

CD4+CD45RO+CD25- cells were isolated as memory CD4+ T cells. Tregs, naive and memory CD4+ T cells from tumor, blood and ipsilateral draining lymph nodes of a handful of breast cancer patients underwent full-length TCR alpha and beta sequencing. Tumor tissue and lymph nodes obtained by ipsilateral axillary dissection were perfused with PBS, cut into small pieces and digested using collagenase I and hyaluronidase. Ficoll density gradient centrifugation was used to isolate mononuclear cells from lymph nodes or from approximately 50 ml of peripheral blood. A purity exceeding 90% was confirmed by FACS for the sorted cell populations. The paper as a whole reports these results and caveats: The larger-cohort validation was restricted to a single TCR beta V-J rearrangement rather than whole repertoires. The TCR alpha and beta sequences of tumor-infiltrating Tregs showed the greatest overlap with tumor naive CD4+ T cells, followed by blood naive CD4+ T cells. The TCR gene usage of tumor memory CD4+ T cells clustered together with blood and lymph node memory CD4+ cells and with lymph node naive CD4+ cells.

The chain uses TRBV3-1 and TRBJ2-3; 14 junctional bases match TRBD2. Sequencing was done on a sample of memory CD4+ T cells sorted from a lymph node. The cell subset or site label, as the study defines it: memory CD4+ T cells, CD4+CD45RO+CD25-. This receptor was identified in a female donor with breast cancer. The DNA is TGTGCCAGCAGCCCAAGACTAGCGGGAGGGAAAGATACGCAGTATTTT. This is translated as CASSPRLAGGKDTQYF.